This TCR beta chain originates from a study of blood T cell repertoires in COVID-19. Across the study: Specimens from acute and convalescent COVID-19 originated in the United States, Italy and Spain. The cDNA or gDNA used as material had been derived from T cells, B-cell-depleted T cells, or PBMCs.

Original processing notes: Reference gene primer amplification gave estimated nucleated cell counts. The repertoire was sequenced with immunoSEQ multiplex PCR; TCRdb's copy has only in-frame clones and lacks some. That table gives V, J and clone size, and the DNA gave D and trimming. The data contain 190,000 or so clones, more than 85% of them singletons. The length of the CDR3 is 14 residues. Trimming removed 5 bases from V and 4 bases from J; junction bases left unmatched: 4. From germline, CDR1 is GTSNPN and CDR2 SVGIG (reference sequence). J is TRBJ2-2 and V is TRBV30; 10 nucleotides match TRBD1. This sequence was found in a man aged 35 to 55 with active or convalescent COVID-19. Sequencing input: peripheral blood. This chain's CDR3 is CAWDGDRGTGELFF. Written as DNA, the CDR3 is TGTGCCTGGGACGGGGACAGGGGCACCGGGGAGCTGTTTTTT.